This TCR beta chain was documented in a study of CD8+ T cells in alopecia areata. The sequencing template was cDNA reverse transcribed from extracted RNA. Assay used: immunoSEQ multiplex PCR; TCRdb lists only in-frame clones, some missing. The sample has under 300,000 clones, 45% to 70% seen once. Notes on the study in general: Sequence data from scalp samples additionally include resident alphabeta T cells of normal skin. Clonality in lesional scalp, especially alopecia totalis/universalis, exceeded that of normal scalp.

This clone was seen a single time. Its antigen is undetermined. Germline-derived CDR1 and CDR2 are SGHDN and FVKESK. The CDR3 totals 13 residues. Trimming left V 2 bases short and J 5 bases short, with 10 bases between. Regarding treatment: oral pan-JAK inhibitor, 5-10 mg twice daily. Collection of lesional scalp punch biopsies and peripheral blood was performed in alopecia areata patients. The rearrangement joins TRBV14 to TRBJ2-7; D gene unclear. The specimen was CD4+ T cells sorted from blood, collected at week 52, from a patient treated with tofacitinib. This TCR came from a human donor with alopecia areata. The CDR3 DNA is TGTGCCAGCAGCCAACGGATTAGAGACGAGCAGTACTTC. Translating gives CASSQRIRDEQYF.